The next 29 T cell receptor beta chains were all read from a single sample in a study of PD-L1 blockade in urothelial cancer. Profiling relied on immunoSEQ multiplex PCR, and the TCRdb table lists in-frame clones only, not all of them. There are 90,000 to 120,000 clones in the sample; 70% to 90% occur only once, and 2.4% lies in the top ten. This specimen was PBMCs, taken around atezolizumab (anti-PD-L1) treatment. These receptors were obtained from a man aged 45-65 years with urothelial cancer.

This chain joins TRBV27 and TRBJ2-7; TRBD2 matches 9 bases. The germline gives CDR1 MNHEY, CDR2 SMNVEV (reference sequence). The CDR3 loop spans 13 amino acids. The V gene end was trimmed by 6 bases and the J gene end by 6 bases; junction bases not matched to a gene: 6. The CDR3 region has the DNA TGTGCCAGCAGAGTAGCGGGAGTGTTCGAGCAGTACTTC. It is translated as CASRVAGVFEQYF.

The V call is TRBV5-1, the J call TRBJ2-2; perhaps TRBD1 as D (6 bases). The germline V gene has CDR1 SGHRS and CDR2 YFSETQ. The CDR3 contains 14 residues. Trimming took off 4 bases at V and 1 base at J, with 8 bases between the two ends. This CDR3 reads CASSLGQNTGELFF. CDR3 nucleotides: TGCGCCAGCAGCCTGGGACAGAACACCGGGGAGCTGTTTTTT.

This clone was detected once. This chain connects TRBV6-5 to TRBJ1-2; TRBD1 agrees at 11 bases. The CDR3 length is 15 residues. Per germline, CDR1 MNHEY and CDR2 SVGAGI. Losses at the gene ends were 2 bases for V and 3 bases for J; bases not matched to a gene: 2. The CDR3 region has the DNA TGTGCCAGCAGTTACACGGGACAGGGGGACTATGGCTACACCTTC. It codes for CASSYTGQGDYGYTF.

The chain uses TRBV27 and TRBJ2-3; perhaps TRBD2 as D (5 bases). V lost 6 bases to trimming and J lost 5 bases, with 18 bases between them. Germline V gene sequence: CDR1 MNHEY, CDR2 SMNVEV (reference sequence). This CDR3 spans 15 amino acids. This CDR3 is CASSPRSLVRDTQYF. CDR3 bases: TGTGCCAGCAGCCCACGGTCACTAGTTAGAGATACGCAGTATTTT.

Ten or more counts support this clone. This chain joins TRBV28 and TRBJ1-2; D is undetermined. V dropped 10 bases and J dropped 2 bases, with 11 bases sitting between them. From germline, CDR1 is MDHEN and CDR2 SYDVKM. CDR3 size: 12 residues. CDR3 amino acids: CATRESNYGYTF. The CDR3 region has the DNA TGTGCCACCCGGGAGTCCAACTATGGCTACACCTTC.

This clone has a handful of counts. The chain recombines TRBV4-1 with TRBJ1-5, with D possibly TRBD1 on 6 matching bases. Germline CDR1 MGHRA, CDR2 YSYEKL. V lost 1 base to trimming and J lost 1 base, with 11 bases between them. This CDR3 region has 16 residues. The CDR3 reads CASSQVLRGSNQPQHF. In nucleotides, the CDR3 is TGCGCCAGCAGCCAAGTCCTTAGGGGGAGCAATCAGCCCCAGCATTTT.

DNA of the CDR3: TGCAGCGTTGAGCAAAGGGGGCCCCTCTATGGCTACACCTTC. Translated, it gives CSVEQRGPLYGYTF. This rearrangement joins TRBV29-1 to TRBJ1-2; TRBD1 agrees at 7 bases. Germline assignment: CDR1 SQVTM and CDR2 ANQGSEA. V was pared by 3 bases and J by 4 bases, with 8 bases of the junction left unmatched. The CDR3 extends over 14 amino acids.

The J gene is TRBJ2-2, the V gene TRBV7-6; the D gene is possibly TRBD1 (7 bases). Trimming took off 0 bases at V and 1 base at J, with 12 bases between the two ends. Germline-derived CDR1 and CDR2 are SGHVS and FNYEAQ. The CDR3 consists of 17 residues. The CDR3 region is CASSLAPGGMNTGELFF. For the CDR3, the DNA is TGTGCCAGCAGCTTAGCGCCAGGGGGGATGAACACCGGGGAGCTGTTTTTT.

This sequence joins TRBV7-6 and TRBJ1-5; D gene ambiguous. Between the trimmed V and J ends, which lost 5 bases and 2 bases, there was a span of 16 bases. The CDR3 sequence is 16 residues long. Germline assignment: CDR1 SGHVS and CDR2 FNYEAQ. CDR3 sequence: CASSPSSGGGNQPQHF. CDR3 nucleotides: TGTGCCAGCAGCCCCTCATCCGGCGGAGGCAATCAGCCCCAGCATTTT.

The V and J genes are TRBV5-1 and TRBJ2-5, with a possible D match to TRBD1 (6 bases). The CDR3 loop spans 15 amino acids. Germline assignment: CDR1 SGHRS and CDR2 YFSETQ. Trimming took 2 bases from V and 4 from J, leaving 15 bases between them. CDR3 DNA sequence: TGCGCCAGCAGCTTTTGGACATCACAGGGAGAGACCCAGTACTTC. Its protein product is CASSFWTSQGETQYF.

The chain carries TRBV2 and TRBJ1-2; weak D call: TRBD1 (6 bases). There are 15 residues in the CDR3. Germline CDR1 is SNHLY and CDR2 is FYNNEI. Trimming left V 7 bases short and J 1 base short, with 16 bases between. The CDR3 nucleotides read TGTGCCAGCATCCAAGGGGGTGTCAGTAACTATGGCTACACCTTC. This encodes CASIQGGVSNYGYTF. The full variable domain, in which reference TRBV2 and TRBJ1-2 provide the parts outside the CDR3, is EPEVTQTPSHQVTQMGQEVILRCVPISNHLYFYWYRQILGQKVEFLVSFYNNEISEKSEIFDDQFSVERPDGSNFTLKIRSTKLEDSAMYFCASIQGGVSNYGYTFGSGTRLTVV.

This clone was seen a few times. The chain links TRBV7-9 to TRBJ1-1; tentative D call: TRBD1 (6 bases). This CDR3 has 14 residues. V was clipped by 5 bases and J by 0 bases, with 10 bases between them. Germline-derived CDR1 and CDR2 are SEHNR and FQNEAQ (reference sequence). The CDR3 sequence is CASSLQGMNTEAFF. CDR3 DNA: TGTGCCAGCAGCCTTCAGGGGATGAACACTGAAGCTTTCTTT.

V usage is TRBV29-1 and J usage is TRBJ2-7; maybe TRBD1 (6 bases). Per germline, CDR1 SQVTM and CDR2 ANQGSEA. This CDR3 has 11 amino acids. V gave up 4 bases and J gave up 3 bases, with 7 bases separating them. CDR3 sequence: CSVGQDYEQYF. In DNA, the CDR3 is TGCAGCGTTGGACAGGACTACGAGCAGTACTTC.

The chain combines TRBV4-1 with TRBJ2-5; possible D gene TRBD2, 5 bases. Trimming removed 6 bases at V and 1 base at J, with 9 bases between. CDR3 length: 13 residues. Germline CDR1 and CDR2: MGHRA and YSYEKL. The CDR3 DNA reads TGCGCCAGCAGGGGGAGAGGCCAAGAGACCCAGTACTTC. This translates into CASRGRGQETQYF.

The sample holds a few counts of this clone. The rearrangement links TRBV27 to TRBJ1-1; D is perhaps TRBD1 (5 bases). Germline lookup yields CDR1 MNHEY and CDR2 SMNVEV (reference sequence). Deletions cut 3 bases from V and 5 bases from J, with 16 bases between. CDR3 length equals 15 residues. CDR3 in DNA: TGTGCCAGCAGTTTCGGGGGGGTTACGGGAACTGAAGCTTTCTTT. As protein: CASSFGGVTGTEAFF.

The chain couples TRBV2 to TRBJ2-1; 8 bases match TRBD1. CDR1 is SNHLY, CDR2 FYNNEI, per germline. This CDR3 has 16 residues. Trimming at V came to 7 bases and at J to 6 bases, leaving 14 bases not matched to a gene. The CDR3 bases are TGTGCCAGCAACAGGAGAGACAGGGGAGGTTGCAATGAGCAGTTCTTC. Protein: CASNRRDRGGCNEQFF.

This clone was detected ten times or more. V and J are TRBV6-1 and TRBJ1-1, with D maybe TRBD1 (6 bases). Germline V gene lookup returns CDR1 MNHNS and CDR2 SASEGT. The CDR3 loop spans 13 amino acids. Trimming removed 6 bases from V and 2 bases from J, with 10 bases in between. For the CDR3, the DNA is TGTGCCAGCAGATTACAGGGAAACACTGAAGCTTTCTTT. Protein sequence: CASRLQGNTEAFF.

The chain employs TRBV7-8 and TRBJ2-7, with D perhaps TRBD1 (5 bases). Germline CDR1 reads SGHVS; CDR2 reads FQNEAQ. V lost 5 bases and J 2 bases, leaving 16 bases between the germline ends. The CDR3 is 15 residues long. The CDR3 region has the DNA TGTGCCAGCAGCCTTCACTACAGGTCTCCCTACGAGCAGTACTTC. It is translated as CASSLHYRSPYEQYF.

The chain carries TRBV7-6 and TRBJ2-3; 8 nucleotides match TRBD2. This CDR3 has 16 residues. Looked up from germline, CDR1 is SGHVS and CDR2 is FNYEAQ. Trimming took 2 bases from V and 2 from J; bases not matched to a gene: 6. The DNA of the CDR3 is TGTGCCAGCAGCTTAATTGCGGGAGGAGTCACAGATACGCAGTATTTT. This encodes CASSLIAGGVTDTQYF. The whole variable domain, filled in from reference TRBV7-6 and TRBJ2-3, reads GAGVSQSPRYKVTKRGQDVALRCDPISGHVSLYWYRQALGQGPEFLTYFNYEAQQDKSGLPNDRFSAERPEGSISTLTIQRTEQRDSAMYRCASSLIAGGVTDTQYFGPGTRLTVL.

The chain employs TRBV18 and TRBJ2-3; the match to TRBD1 covers 10 bases. The CDR3 loop spans 15 amino acids. The junction had 3 bases not matched to a gene; V was cut back by 5 bases and J by 1 base. Per germline, CDR1 KGHSH and CDR2 LQKENI. The CDR3 bases are TGTGCCAGCTCAACCGGGACAGGGGGCACAGATACGCAGTATTTT. As protein: CASSTGTGGTDTQYF.

This rearrangement joins TRBV11-1 to TRBJ2-7; D is undetermined. The V gene's germline CDR1 is SGHAT and CDR2 FQDESV (reference sequence). V dropped 4 bases and J dropped 5 bases, with 12 bases sitting between them. This CDR3 contains 13 residues. CDR3 in amino acids: CASSYRYYHEQYF. The CDR3, as DNA: TGTGCCAGCAGCTATCGGTATTACCACGAGCAGTACTTC.

The gene calls are TRBV15 and TRBJ2-2; D perhaps matches TRBD2 (6 bases). The germline gives CDR1 LNHNV, CDR2 YYDKDF (reference sequence). The CDR3 covers 18 residues. Trimming stripped 2 bases from V and 6 bases from J, with 22 bases between. The CDR3 DNA is TGTGCCACCAGCAGACGCAGCGGGCGCATCATCGAATCCGGGGAGCTGTTTTTT. Translating gives CATSRRSGRIIESGELFF.

The count of this clone is one. This chain connects TRBV2 to TRBJ2-1; TRBD2 is a possible D gene (5 bases). Per the germline V gene, CDR1 is SNHLY and CDR2 is FYNNEI. Trimming removed 3 bases from V and 10 bases from J, with 19 bases in between. The CDR3 is made up of 15 amino acids. The CDR3 here is CASSDGSGQKREQFF. CDR3 coding DNA: TGTGCCAGCAGTGATGGGAGCGGCCAAAAGAGAGAGCAGTTCTTC.

V is TRBV6-1 and J is TRBJ1-4; D unclear. Germline V gives CDR1 MNHNS, CDR2 SASEGT. There are 13 residues in the CDR3. The V gene lost 8 bases and the J gene lost 3 bases, with 10 bases spanning the gap. The CDR3 spells CASGRYANEKLFF. As DNA, the CDR3 is TGTGCCAGCGGGCGATACGCTAATGAAAAACTGTTTTTT.

The V call is TRBV15, the J call TRBJ1-6, with 9 bases matching TRBD1. V gave up 5 bases and J gave up 3 bases; unmatched junction bases: 11. The CDR3 is made up of 18 amino acids. CDR1 is LNHNV and CDR2 is YYDKDF in the germline V gene (reference sequence). CDR3 DNA sequence: TGTGCCACCAGCGTCCGCACAGGGGGCATAAGCTATAATTCACCCCTCCACTTT. Residues: CATSVRTGGISYNSPLHF.

This clone has a single count. The chain combines TRBV5-8 with TRBJ1-5, with D perhaps TRBD1 (6 bases). The V and J ends lost 6 bases and 6 bases respectively, with 16 bases between them. Germline CDR1 SGHTS, CDR2 YDEGEE. This CDR3 is built from 14 residues. Written as DNA, the CDR3 is TGTGCCAGCAAGGTTAACAGGGAAGGTCAGCCCCAGCATTTT. It is translated as CASKVNREGQPQHF.

The chain links TRBV6-1 to TRBJ1-2, with 8 bases that match TRBD1. J gave up 5 bases and V 8 bases, and 10 bases lay outside the gene matches. CDR1 and CDR2 (germline): MNHNS, SASEGT. The CDR3 totals 14 residues. For the CDR3, the DNA is TGTGCCAGCGATCGGAGACAGGGGACTTATGGCTACACCTTC. Its translation: CASDRRQGTYGYTF.

The chain is built from TRBV5-1 and TRBJ1-2; D not certain. The CDR3 spans 14 residues. Trimming left V 5 bases short and J 0 bases short, with 11 bases between. The V gene's germline CDR1 is SGHRS and CDR2 YFSETQ. CDR3 nucleotide sequence: TGCGCCAGCAGGGAAACGACTACTAACTATGGCTACACCTTC. Its protein product is CASRETTTNYGYTF.

CDR3 DNA sequence: TGTGCCAGCAGTTCCGGGACTAGCGCCTCGGGTACGCAGTATTTT. Translating it yields CASSSGTSASGTQYF. The chain uses TRBV28 and TRBJ2-3, with 10 positions matching TRBD2. Germline-derived CDR1 and CDR2 are MDHEN and SYDVKM. This CDR3 contains 15 residues. V shed 4 bases, J shed 8 bases, and the junction held 9 bases outside the gene matches. The full variable domain, completed using reference TRBV28 and TRBJ2-3, is DVKVTQSSRYLVKRTGEKVFLECVQDMDHENMFWYRQDPGLGLRLIYFSYDVKMKEKGDIPEGYSVSREKKERFSLILESASTNQTSMYLCASSSGTSASGTQYFGPGTRLTVL.